This passage covers 5 T cell receptor beta chains from one sample sequenced in a study of blood T cell repertoires in COVID-19. Sequenced by immunoSEQ multiplex PCR; TCRdb stores in-frame clones only, minus some. The sample holds 200,000 to 250,000 clones; 70% to 85% are singletons and the top ten take 3% to 4%. Sequenced input: PBMCs or T cells enriched from blood (not recorded which). The receptors were gathered from a woman aged 60-70 years who had recovered from COVID-19.

The chain has TRBV4-2 and TRBJ1-6, with D possibly matching TRBD1 (5 bases). Germline CDR1 is LGHNA and CDR2 is YNFKEQ. This CDR3 is built from 13 residues. The ends were cut back, 3 bases at V and 14 bases at J, with 14 bases in the middle. This CDR3 is CASSQYPPGALHF. The CDR3 DNA reads as TGTGCCAGCAGCCAGTATCCTCCGGGGGCCCTCCACTTT.

The chain employs TRBV11-3 and TRBJ1-6; 7 nucleotides align to TRBD1. CDR1 is SGHNT, CDR2 YENEEA, per germline. The V gene end was trimmed by 5 bases and the J gene end by 2 bases; junction bases not matched to a gene: 9. The length of the CDR3 is 17 residues. The CDR3 DNA reads as TGTGCCAGCAGCCCCCCCTTTACAGGGGCCTATAATTCACCCCTCCACTTT. This codes for CASSPPFTGAYNSPLHF.

The chain is built from TRBV10-2 and TRBJ2-7, with TRBD2 identical over 12 bases. There are 17 residues in the CDR3. Germline CDR1 WSHSY, CDR2 SAAADI. After removal of 3 bases from V and 6 bases from J, the junction contained 12 bases not matched to a gene. The CDR3 protein is CASSDGLAGGSLGEQYF. In DNA, the CDR3 is TGCGCCAGCAGTGATGGGCTAGCGGGGGGGTCCTTGGGCGAGCAGTACTTC.

The rearrangement uses TRBV11-2 and TRBJ2-7; D is ambiguous. Germline V CDR1 and CDR2: SGHAT, FQNNGV. The CDR3 length is 17 residues. V was shortened by 2 bases and J by 4 bases, with 21 bases between the two germline ends. The CDR3 DNA reads as TGTGCCAGCAGCTTAATGGGCACCGGAACACACCCATACGAGCAGTACTTC. It codes for CASSLMGTGTHPYEQYF.

The DNA of the CDR3 is TGTGCCAGCAGTTCCCACACTAGCGACAAGTTTGGAGAGCAGTACTTC. Protein product: CASSSHTSDKFGEQYF. This chain links TRBV6-5 with TRBJ2-7, with 7 nucleotides matching TRBD2. Germline trimming cut 4 bases from V and 7 bases from J; bases unmatched to any gene: 16. This CDR3 region has 16 residues. Germline CDR1 MNHEY, CDR2 SVGAGI.